This T cell receptor (beta chain) was obtained from a study of cytomegalovirus exposure and HLA in healthy donors. Study-wide results and caveats: A later analysis appeared to link common viral pathogens to several of the most significant clusters. Other equally common chains were less clonally expanded than HLA-associated TCR beta chains, a later analysis showed. Presence/absence analyses assumed roughly uniform sequencing depth across donors. It was in a later analysis that TCR association rates were seen to vary by HLA locus, highest for DRB1 and lowest for HLA-C.

This PCR relied on a set of 60 Vbeta primers and 13 Jbeta primers. TCRdb's copy holds only in-frame clones and misses some; the assay was immunoSEQ multiplex PCR. The sample table includes roughly 80,000 clones. Comments on this clone: Its antigen is not identified.

This CDR3 spans 15 amino acids. CDR1 is SGHNT and CDR2 is YYREEE in the germline V gene (reference sequence). V lost 2 bases, J lost 2 bases, and 13 bases lay in between. Sequencing was performed on PBMCs. The source is a woman between 25 and 40 years old in good health and CMV-seronegative. This rearrangement joins TRBV5-4 to TRBJ1-2; possibly TRBD1 for D (6 bases). The CDR3 region is CASSFGTGTNYGYTF. CDR3 nucleotide sequence: TGTGCCAGCAGCTTTGGTACAGGGACCAACTATGGCTACACCTTC.